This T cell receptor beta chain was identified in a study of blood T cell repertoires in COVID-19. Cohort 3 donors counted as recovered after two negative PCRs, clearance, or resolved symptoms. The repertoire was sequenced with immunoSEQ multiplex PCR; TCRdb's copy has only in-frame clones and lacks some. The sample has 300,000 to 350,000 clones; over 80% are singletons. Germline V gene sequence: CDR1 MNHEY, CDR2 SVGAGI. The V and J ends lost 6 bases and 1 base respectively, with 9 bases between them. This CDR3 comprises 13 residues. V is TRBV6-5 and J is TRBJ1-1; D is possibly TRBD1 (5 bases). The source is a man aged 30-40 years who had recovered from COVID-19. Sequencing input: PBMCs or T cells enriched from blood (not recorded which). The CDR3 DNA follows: TGTGCCAGCAGGACAGCGAGGAACACTGAAGCTTTCTTT. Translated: CASRTARNTEAFF.